Below, one T cell receptor (beta chain) is given with its context. Its matching antigen is unknown. There are 13 residues in the CDR3. V gave up 3 bases and J gave up 9 bases, with 11 bases separating them. Germline lookup yields CDR1 SEHNR and CDR2 FQNEAQ (reference sequence). In the original processing: Quality scores were absent from the junction-only immunoSEQ sequences, so filtering differed. Some clones are missing from TCRdb's copy, which holds only in-frame ones; the method was immunoSEQ multiplex PCR. V, J and clone size derive from that table, while D and trimming were established from the DNA sequence. The sample includes nearly 1 million clones, 76% seen only once; the top ten take approximately 1.5%. This sample is part of a study of shared clonotypes between healthy human individuals. The study's findings and limits: What naive subsets generally showed was a larger estimated richness than memory subsets showed. Rarefaction exposed incomplete sorted-subset sequencing despite large depth.

Sequencing was done on a sample of memory CD4+ T cells sorted from blood. Subset in this sample: CD45RA-negative fraction. The V call is TRBV7-9, the J call TRBJ2-2; D not resolved. This sequence was found in a man aged 18-30 years in good health. CDR3 sequence reads: CASSLVVYRELFF. The CDR3, as DNA: TGTGCCAGCAGCTTGGTGGTCTACCGGGAGCTGTTTTTT.